This entry lists 32 T cell receptor beta chains sequenced from one sample in a study of ipilimumab plus nivolumab after autologous stem cell transplantation. Repertoires were generated with immunoSEQ multiplex PCR, while TCRdb's copy carries only in-frame clones and drops some. This repertoire shows about 12,000 clones, about 77% found once; its top ten account for 11%. The sequences come from PBMCs, collected in a trial of ipilimumab plus nivolumab as post-transplant consolidation. Receptor source: a male donor with multiple myeloma.

This clone was seen only once. The rearrangement uses TRBV30 and TRBJ2-3; 9 nucleotides line up with TRBD2. CDR3 length: 15 amino acids. V lost 2 bases to trimming and J lost 3 bases; unmatched junction nucleotides: 6. Germline-derived CDR1 and CDR2 are GTSNPN and SVGIG (reference sequence). CDR3: CAWSTRGGGTDTQYF. The CDR3 nucleotides are TGTGCCTGGAGTACGCGCGGGGGGGGGACAGATACGCAGTATTTT.

V and J are TRBV6-5 and TRBJ2-7, with 8 bases aligning to TRBD2. Trimming at V came to 6 bases and at J to 2 bases, leaving 6 bases not matched to a gene. The germline V gene encodes CDR1 MNHEY and CDR2 SVGAGI. This CDR3 spans 14 amino acids. The CDR3 reads CASSESGGAYEQYF. DNA of the CDR3: TGTGCCAGCAGCGAAAGCGGGGGCGCCTACGAGCAGTACTTC.

This clone has a handful of counts. The V and J genes are TRBV7-9 and TRBJ1-2, with 7 nucleotides matching TRBD1. CDR1 and CDR2 from the germline V gene are SEHNR and FQNEAQ (reference sequence). There are 16 residues in the CDR3. V lost 5 bases and J lost 5; bases outside the gene matches: 14. CDR3: CASSRQGGEVGYGYTF. The CDR3 DNA is TGTGCCAGCAGCCGACAGGGCGGAGAAGTCGGGTATGGCTACACCTTC. Full variable domain (remainder filled in from reference TRBV7-9 and TRBJ1-2): DTGVSQNPRHKITKRGQNVTFRCDPISEHNRLYWYRQTLGQGPEFLTYFQNEAQLEKSRLLSDRFSAERPKGSFSTLEIQRTEQGDSAMYLCASSRQGGEVGYGYTFGSGTRLTVV.

The chain carries TRBV19 and TRBJ2-5; D ambiguous. CDR3 size: 13 residues. Deletions cut 5 bases from V and 3 bases from J, with 10 bases between. Germline assignment: CDR1 LNHDA and CDR2 SQIVND (reference sequence). CDR3 DNA sequence: TGTGCCAGTAGTCGCTCAGCAAAAGAGACCCAGTACTTC. Its translation: CASSRSAKETQYF. Full variable domain (remainder filled in from reference TRBV19 and TRBJ2-5): DGGITQSPKYLFRKEGQNVTLSCEQNLNHDAMYWYRQDPGQGLRLIYYSQIVNDFQKGDIAEGYSVSREKKESFPLTVTSAQKNPTAFYLCASSRSAKETQYFGPGTRLLVL.

The V gene is TRBV7-7, the J gene TRBJ2-7; TRBD1 or TRBD2 may be the D gene (5 bases each). This CDR3 contains 16 residues. The germline V gene encodes CDR1 SSHAT and CDR2 FNYEAQ (reference sequence). V was clipped by 2 bases and J by 2 bases, with 16 bases between them. DNA for the CDR3: TGTGCCAGCAGCTTATTTATGGGACGACGGACCTACGAGCAGTACTTC. Encoded protein: CASSLFMGRRTYEQYF. Full variable domain (outside the CDR3, taken from reference TRBV7-7 and TRBJ2-7): GAGVSQSPRYKVTKRGQDVTLRCDPISSHATLYWYQQALGQGPEFLTYFNYEAQPDKSGLPSDRFSAERPEGSISTLTIQRTEQRDSAMYRCASSLFMGRRTYEQYFGPGTRLTVT.

On this clone itself: At one end the junction does not follow the germline gene, possibly because of a read error. The rearrangement joins TRBV4-2 to TRBJ2-5; TRBD2 matches at 11 bases. The length of the CDR3 is 18 residues. The V gene's germline CDR1 is LGHNA and CDR2 YNFKEQ. CDR3 bases: TGTGCCAGCAGTCAAGAGGTAGCGGGGGGGGCAGGGCAAGAGACCCAGTACTTC. It yields the protein CASSQEVAGGAGQETQYF.

CDR3 amino acids: CTSSQDPATTDTQYF. CDR3 DNA: TGCACCAGCAGCCAAGATCCTGCGACCACAGATACGCAGTATTTT. The J gene is TRBJ2-3, the V gene TRBV1. TRBV1 constitutes a pseudogene. The length of the CDR3 is 15 residues.

The chain couples TRBV18 to TRBJ1-1; D might be TRBD1 (5 bases). There are 14 residues in the CDR3. Germline CDR1 KGHSH, CDR2 LQKENI. With 3 bases removed from V and 0 bases from J, the gap between germline ends came to 8 bases. The CDR3 DNA sequence: TGTGCCAGCTCACCGCCGGGGGTGAACACTGAAGCTTTCTTT. It specifies CASSPPGVNTEAFF.

This clone was seen only once. This chain connects TRBV5-6 to TRBJ2-6; weak D call: TRBD2 (5 bases). The V gene's germline CDR1 is SGHDT and CDR2 YYEEEE. The V end was cut by 6 bases, the J end by 5 bases, with 24 bases between. The CDR3 extends over 18 amino acids. CDR3 residues: CASKRVHPPQSRANVLTF. The CDR3 nucleotides read TGTGCCAGCAAGAGGGTTCATCCACCACAAAGTCGGGCCAACGTCCTGACTTTC.

V usage is TRBV15 and J usage is TRBJ2-1; perhaps TRBD2 as D (7 bases). V lost 0 bases to trimming and J lost 8 bases, with 17 bases between them. Germline lookup yields CDR1 LNHNV and CDR2 YYDKDF (reference sequence). This CDR3 has 16 residues. The CDR3 nucleotides read TGTGCCACCAGCAGAGAACCCGGGGGGCCCCTCGATGAGCAGTTCTTC. Amino acid sequence: CATSREPGGPLDEQFF.

V usage is TRBV7-6 and J usage is TRBJ2-5, with D possibly being TRBD2 (6 bases). V shed 4 bases and J shed 4 bases, with 13 bases lying between them. The germline gives CDR1 SGHVS, CDR2 FNYEAQ. CDR3 length: 14 residues. The CDR3 nucleotides read TGTGCCAGCAGCTCCACGGGAGCTGGAGAGACCCAGTACTTC. Amino acid sequence: CASSSTGAGETQYF.

The V and J genes are TRBV7-6 and TRBJ2-1, with 7 bases that match TRBD2. The germline gives CDR1 SGHVS, CDR2 FNYEAQ. The CDR3 runs to 15 residues. V was pared by 1 base and J by 4 bases, with 4 bases of the junction left unmatched. CDR3 region: CASSLGAGVYNEQFF. CDR3 in DNA: TGTGCCAGCAGCTTAGGGGCGGGGGTGTACAATGAGCAGTTCTTC.

This clone was detected only a few times. The CDR3 reads CASSLRAGGNQPQHF. The CDR3 coding sequence is TGTGCCAGCAGCTTACGGGCGGGGGGCAATCAGCCCCAGCATTTT. V gene TRBV7-6 combines with J gene TRBJ1-5, with TRBD1 as a possible D gene (5 bases). Germline CDR1 reads SGHVS; CDR2 reads FNYEAQ. This CDR3 region has 15 residues. Trimming took off 2 bases at V and 2 bases at J, with 10 bases between the two ends.

The chain couples TRBV6-1 to TRBJ2-1; either TRBD1 or TRBD2 may fit D (5 bases each). CDR1 and CDR2 from the germline V gene are MNHNS and SASEGT. The CDR3 is made up of 13 amino acids. Trimming stripped 4 bases from V and 5 bases from J, with 9 bases between. The CDR3 DNA sequence: TGTGCCAGCAGTGCCGGGACCCACAATGAGCAGTTCTTC. This sequence encodes CASSAGTHNEQFF.

The CDR3 reads CASSLNQGTDTQYF. CDR3 sequence (DNA): TGTGCCAGCAGCTTAAACCAGGGGACAGATACGCAGTATTTT. The chain joins TRBV5-6 to TRBJ2-3, with D possibly matching TRBD1 (6 bases). The CDR3 runs 14 residues. The germline V gene encodes CDR1 SGHDT and CDR2 YYEEEE. V was trimmed by 2 bases and J by 3 bases, leaving 10 bases between them.

This clone was detected only a few times. The chain carries TRBV19 and TRBJ1-5; the D is unclear. The CDR3 contains 12 residues. Germline loops: CDR1 LNHDA, CDR2 SQIVND (reference sequence). V gave up 3 bases and J gave up 5 bases, with 5 bases separating them. The CDR3 here is CASSIRDQPQHF. CDR3 DNA: TGTGCCAGTAGTATCCGGGATCAGCCCCAGCATTTT.

The gene calls are TRBV25-1 and TRBJ2-5; D not resolved. V gave up 1 base and J gave up 7 bases, with 10 bases separating them. Germline V lookup: CDR1 MGHDK, CDR2 SYGVNS. The CDR3 runs to 13 residues. The CDR3 region has the DNA TGTGCCAGCAGTGAATGGGGTGTAGGGACCCAGTACTTC. Translated, it gives CASSEWGVGTQYF.

The CDR3 here is CASKPDRVLVQPQHF. The CDR3 nucleotides are TGTGCCAGTAAGCCCGACAGGGTATTGGTTCAGCCCCAGCATTTT. V and J are TRBV19 and TRBJ1-5; 7 nucleotides agree with TRBD1. This CDR3 spans 15 amino acids. CDR1 and CDR2 (germline): LNHDA, SQIVND (reference sequence). The ends lost 7 bases at V and 6 bases at J; junction bases unmatched: 12.

This chain uses TRBV7-2 with TRBJ1-5; D might be TRBD1 (5 bases). The CDR3 length is 15 residues. The V and J ends lost 5 bases and 2 bases respectively, with 13 bases between them. Looked up from germline, CDR1 is SGHTA and CDR2 is FQGNSA. As DNA, the CDR3 is TGTGCCAGCAGCCTCTCAGGGTACGGCAATCAGCCCCAGCATTTT. It yields the protein CASSLSGYGNQPQHF.

The chain couples TRBV28 to TRBJ2-3; 9 bases align to TRBD2. J lost 2 bases, V lost 1 base, and 4 bases had no gene match. The length of the CDR3 is 16 residues. Germline CDR1 and CDR2: MDHEN and SYDVKM. CDR3 bases: TGTGCCAGCAGTTTATTATTAGCGGGGGCCACAGATACGCAGTATTTT. Residues: CASSLLLAGATDTQYF.

By sample share, this clone is medium-sized. The chain uses TRBV9 and TRBJ1-6; D possibly corresponds to TRBD1 (6 bases). The CDR3 totals 14 residues. The ends were cut back, 0 bases at V and 8 bases at J, with 9 bases in the middle. Germline-derived CDR1 and CDR2 are SGDLS and YYNGEE. This CDR3 is CASSVGGGDSPLHF. Here the CDR3 DNA reads TGTGCCAGCAGCGTAGGGGGGGGCGATTCACCCCTCCACTTT.

The V call is TRBV10-1, the J call TRBJ2-5; 7 nucleotides agree with TRBD2. The germline V gene encodes CDR1 WNHNN and CDR2 SYGVQD (reference sequence). V shed 5 bases, J shed 2 bases, and the junction held 2 bases outside the gene matches. There are 13 residues in the CDR3. DNA of the CDR3: TGCGCCAGCAGTCCGGGGGGACAAGAGACCCAGTACTTC. Amino acids: CASSPGGQETQYF.

The chain carries TRBV6-5 and TRBJ2-7; D call uncertain. Germline V gives CDR1 MNHEY, CDR2 SVGAGI. V gave up 10 bases and J gave up 0 bases, with 13 bases separating them. CDR3 length: 13 amino acids. The CDR3 region is CATHRPVSYEQYF. DNA of the CDR3: TGTGCCACCCATCGCCCGGTCTCCTACGAGCAGTACTTC.

The sample holds one count of this clone. The chain carries TRBV5-1 and TRBJ2-2; D may be TRBD1 (5 bases). This CDR3 spans 15 amino acids. V was cut by 4 bases and J by 3 bases, with 13 bases left in between. Per germline, CDR1 SGHRS and CDR2 YFSETQ. The chain's CDR3 is CASSVAGLDTGELFF. The DNA for the CDR3 is TGCGCCAGCAGCGTAGCAGGGCTGGACACCGGGGAGCTGTTTTTT.

V is TRBV28 and J is TRBJ1-4, with TRBD1 as a possible D gene (6 bases). The CDR3 loop spans 13 amino acids. V was pared by 2 bases and J by 8 bases, with 9 bases between. CDR1 is MDHEN and CDR2 is SYDVKM in the germline V gene. CDR3 DNA sequence: TGTGCCAGCAGTTTACCAGGGGACGAAAAACTGTTTTTT. Translated: CASSLPGDEKLFF.

V gene TRBV5-6 combines with J gene TRBJ2-5, with unresolved D. CDR3 length: 12 amino acids. Germline values: CDR1 SGHDT, CDR2 YYEEEE. The CDR3: CVSGRNLETQYF. The DNA for the CDR3 is TGTGTCTCCGGGCGTAATTTGGAGACCCAGTACTTC.

The DNA for the CDR3 is TGCGCCAGCAAGGACCCGGACTACGAGCAGTACTTC. This sequence encodes CASKDPDYEQYF. The chain combines TRBV10-2 with TRBJ2-7; D gene unclear. Germline loops: CDR1 WSHSY, CDR2 SAAADI. The CDR3 is made up of 12 amino acids. Trimming took 7 bases from V and 3 from J, leaving 10 bases between them.

To note about this clone: A read error may produce the germline difference seen at one junction end. The chain has TRBV4-1 and TRBJ2-1; 7 nucleotides align to TRBD2. The CDR3 length is 18 residues. Germline CDR1 reads MGHRA; CDR2 reads YSYEKL. The CDR3 loop is CASSQDRGWGGRSNGQFF. The CDR3 DNA sequence: TGCGCCAGCAGCCAAGATCGAGGATGGGGGGGACGAAGCAATGGGCAGTTCTTC.

This rearrangement joins TRBV2 to TRBJ1-5, with D possibly being TRBD1 (5 bases). CDR3 size: 15 residues. Germline CDR1 is SNHLY and CDR2 is FYNNEI. Trimming pared 3 bases from V and 6 bases from J, leaving 15 bases between. The CDR3 region has the DNA TGTGCCAGCAGTGATGGGGCCAGGGAGGCTCAGCCCCAGCATTTT. It translates to CASSDGAREAQPQHF.

The CDR3 is CASSEALTARTNEKLFF. Written as DNA, the CDR3 is TGTGCCAGCAGTGAAGCGCTAACAGCAAGAACTAATGAAAAACTGTTTTTT. This chain links TRBV2 with TRBJ1-4; D gene uncertain. Per germline, CDR1 SNHLY and CDR2 FYNNEI. The V and J ends lost 0 bases and 1 base respectively, with 12 bases between them. The CDR3 consists of 17 residues.

This CDR3 is CASTRDAGSGNTIYF. For the CDR3, the DNA is TGTGCCAGCACTCGGGACGCAGGCTCTGGAAACACCATATATTTT. V is TRBV2 and J is TRBJ1-3; D perhaps matches TRBD1 (5 bases). V shed 7 bases and J shed 0 bases, with 13 bases lying between them. CDR1 SNHLY and CDR2 FYNNEI come from the germline V gene. CDR3 length: 15 amino acids.

The chain has TRBV6-5 and TRBJ2-7; D is possibly TRBD2 (6 bases). CDR1 is MNHEY, CDR2 SVGAGI, per germline. The CDR3 runs to 15 residues. V lost 0 bases to trimming and J lost 7 bases, with 16 bases between them. CDR3 coding DNA: TGTGCCAGCAGTTACTCCAAAACTCGCGCGGGGGAGCAGTACTTC. Residues: CASSYSKTRAGEQYF.